The entry below gives a single T cell receptor (beta chain) sequence along with its context. Its specificity is unknown. Sequenced by immunoSEQ multiplex PCR; TCRdb stores in-frame clones only, minus some. Among some 140,000 clones listed, 80% to 90% were seen once. This record belongs to a study of T cell responses to AZD1222 COVID-19 vaccine. CDR1 and CDR2 (germline): SGHRS, YFSETQ. V shed 0 bases, J shed 4 bases, and the junction held 9 bases outside the gene matches. The CDR3 loop spans 17 amino acids. Study outcomes and limitations: The repertoires were collected only after the peak T cell response. The sample set comprised mostly white British donors with more females, and clonal diversity was possibly underestimated. Vaccine-related CD4 TCRs covered spike, predominating at 160-218 and 743-854.

This clonotype was sampled from an adult in good health. The sequencing here drew on peripheral blood, taken on day 0 of MenACWY control vaccination. This sequence joins TRBV5-1 and TRBJ2-7; 11 positions match TRBD2. CDR3 in amino acids: CASSLAALAGATYEQYF. For the CDR3, the DNA is TGCGCCAGCAGCTTGGCCGCACTAGCGGGAGCAACTTACGAGCAGTACTTC.